This entry is about one T cell receptor beta chain. This CDR3 region has 17 residues. The V gene end was trimmed by 1 base and the J gene end by 4 bases; junction bases not matched to a gene: 8. Germline CDR1 is SGHVS and CDR2 is FNYEAQ. Methods used by the authors: Amplification of reference gene primers provided the estimated nucleated cell counts. This table comes from immunoSEQ multiplex PCR, and its TCRdb copy is limited to in-frame clones, with some not included. The V and J calls and clone size come from that table; D and trimming were worked out from the DNA. The table includes some 110,000 clones, just over 90% detected once. This entry belongs to a study of blood T cell repertoires in COVID-19.

This rearrangement joins TRBV7-6 to TRBJ2-1; TRBD2 aligns across 9 bases. This clonotype originated in a human donor with active COVID-19. The donor label of this sample is uncertain. Sequenced material: peripheral blood. The CDR3 loop is CASSLDALAGNYNEQFF. CDR3 DNA: TGTGCCAGCAGCTTAGACGCCCTAGCGGGGAATTACAATGAGCAGTTCTTC.